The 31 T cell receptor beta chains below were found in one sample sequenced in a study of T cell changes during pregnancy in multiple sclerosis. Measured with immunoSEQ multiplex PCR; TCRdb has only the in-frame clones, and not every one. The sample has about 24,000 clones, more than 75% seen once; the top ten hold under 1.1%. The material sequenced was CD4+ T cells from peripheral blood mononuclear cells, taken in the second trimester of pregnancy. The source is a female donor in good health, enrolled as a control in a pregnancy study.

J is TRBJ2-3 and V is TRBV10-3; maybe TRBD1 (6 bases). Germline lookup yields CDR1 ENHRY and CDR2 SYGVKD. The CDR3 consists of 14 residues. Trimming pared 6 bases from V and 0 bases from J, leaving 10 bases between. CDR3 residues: CAIRQGPSTDTQYF. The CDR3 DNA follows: TGTGCCATCAGGCAGGGGCCTAGCACAGATACGCAGTATTTT.

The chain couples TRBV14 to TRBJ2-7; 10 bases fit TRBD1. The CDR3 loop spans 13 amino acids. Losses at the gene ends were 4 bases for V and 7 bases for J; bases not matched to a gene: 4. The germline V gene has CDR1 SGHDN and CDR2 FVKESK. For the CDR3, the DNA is TGTGCCAGCAGCCCTGGACAGGGGGATGAGCAGTACTTC. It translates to CASSPGQGDEQYF. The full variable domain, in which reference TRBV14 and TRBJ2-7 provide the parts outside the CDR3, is EAGVTQFPSHSVIEKGQTVTLRCDPISGHDNLYWYRRVMGKEIKFLLHFVKESKQDESGMPNNRFLAERTGGTYSTLKVQPAELEDSGVYFCASSPGQGDEQYFGPGTRLTVT.

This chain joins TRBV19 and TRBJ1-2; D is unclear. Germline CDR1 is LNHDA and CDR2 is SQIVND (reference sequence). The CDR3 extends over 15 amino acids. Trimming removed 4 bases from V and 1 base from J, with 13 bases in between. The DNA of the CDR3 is TGTGCCAGTAGTAGGGTCCTACTAAGTAACTATGGCTACACCTTC. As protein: CASSRVLLSNYGYTF.

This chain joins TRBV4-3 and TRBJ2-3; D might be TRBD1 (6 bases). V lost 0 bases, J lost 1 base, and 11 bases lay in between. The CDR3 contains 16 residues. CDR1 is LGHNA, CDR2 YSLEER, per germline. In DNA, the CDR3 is TGCGCCAGCAGCCAAGACAGGGCAGGGGGCACAGATACGCAGTATTTT. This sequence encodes CASSQDRAGGTDTQYF.

CDR3 loop: CASSSHPRQGAMNTEAFF. In nucleotides, the CDR3 is TGTGCCAGCAGCTCCCACCCACGACAGGGGGCTATGAACACTGAAGCTTTCTTT. This rearrangement joins TRBV5-8 to TRBJ1-1; 10 bases fit TRBD1. The V and J ends lost 3 bases and 0 bases, in that order; junction bases with no gene match: 11. CDR3 length equals 18 residues. The germline V gene has CDR1 SGHTS and CDR2 YDEGEE. Complete variable domain (other parts from reference TRBV5-8 and TRBJ1-1): EAGVTQSPTHLIKTRGQQATLRCSPISGHTSVYWYQQALGLGLQFLLWYDEGEERNRGNFPPRFSGRQFPNYSSELNVNALELEDSALYLCASSSHPRQGAMNTEAFFGQGTRLTVV.

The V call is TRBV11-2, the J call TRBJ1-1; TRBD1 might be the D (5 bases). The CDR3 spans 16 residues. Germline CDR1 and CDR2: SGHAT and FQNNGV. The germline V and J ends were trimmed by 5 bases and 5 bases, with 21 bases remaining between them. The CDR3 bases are TGTGCCAGCAGCCTCCGGTGGGGGGAGCGGGGAACTGAAGCTTTCTTT. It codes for CASSLRWGERGTEAFF.

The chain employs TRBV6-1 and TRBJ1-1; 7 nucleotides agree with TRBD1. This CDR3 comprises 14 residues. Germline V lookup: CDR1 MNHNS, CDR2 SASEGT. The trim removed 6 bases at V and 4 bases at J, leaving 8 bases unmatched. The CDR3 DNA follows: TGTGCCAGCAGGCTATCAGGGGGGCGCACTGAAGCTTTCTTT. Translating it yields CASRLSGGRTEAFF.

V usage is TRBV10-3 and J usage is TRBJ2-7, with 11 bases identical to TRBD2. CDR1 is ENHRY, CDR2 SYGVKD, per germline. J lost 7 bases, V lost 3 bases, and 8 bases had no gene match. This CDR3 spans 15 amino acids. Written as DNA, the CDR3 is TGTGCCATCAGTGACTTAGCGGGGGGGCAAGGAGAGCAGTACTTC. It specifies CAISDLAGGQGEQYF.

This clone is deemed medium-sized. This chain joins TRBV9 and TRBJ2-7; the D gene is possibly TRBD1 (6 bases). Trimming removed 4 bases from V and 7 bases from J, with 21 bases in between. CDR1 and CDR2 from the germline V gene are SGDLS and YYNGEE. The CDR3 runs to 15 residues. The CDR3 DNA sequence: TGTGCCAGCAGCTCCTTGGACAGTATGCCTATTGAGCAGTACTTC. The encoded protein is CASSSLDSMPIEQYF.

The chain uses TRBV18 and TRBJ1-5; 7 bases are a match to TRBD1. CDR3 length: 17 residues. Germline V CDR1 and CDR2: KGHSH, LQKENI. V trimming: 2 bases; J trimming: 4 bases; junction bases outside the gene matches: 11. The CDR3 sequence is CASSPMPGGTANQPQHF. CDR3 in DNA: TGTGCCAGCTCACCAATGCCCGGCGGGACAGCAAATCAGCCCCAGCATTTT.

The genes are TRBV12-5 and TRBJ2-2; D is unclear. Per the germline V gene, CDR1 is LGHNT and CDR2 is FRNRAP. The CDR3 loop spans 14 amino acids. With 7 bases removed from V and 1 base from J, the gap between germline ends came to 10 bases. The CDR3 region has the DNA TGTGCTAGTGACCTGAGATGGAACACCGGGGAGCTGTTTTTT. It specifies CASDLRWNTGELFF.

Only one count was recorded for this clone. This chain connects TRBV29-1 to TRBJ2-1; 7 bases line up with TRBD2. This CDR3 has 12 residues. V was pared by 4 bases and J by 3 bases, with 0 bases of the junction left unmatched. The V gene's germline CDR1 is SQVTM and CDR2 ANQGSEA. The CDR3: CSVGDYYNEQFF. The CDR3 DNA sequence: TGCAGCGTTGGGGACTACTACAATGAGCAGTTCTTC.

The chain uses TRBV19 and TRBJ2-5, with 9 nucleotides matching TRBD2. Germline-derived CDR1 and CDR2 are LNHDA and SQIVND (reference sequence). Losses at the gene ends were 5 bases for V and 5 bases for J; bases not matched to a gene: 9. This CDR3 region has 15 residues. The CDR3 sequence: CASSPLAGAGETQYF. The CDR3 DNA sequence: TGTGCCAGTAGTCCATTAGCGGGGGCAGGGGAGACCCAGTACTTC.

Here the CDR3 reads CASSLNWGPYEQYF. The CDR3 DNA reads TGTGCCAGCAGCCTTAACTGGGGGCCCTACGAGCAGTACTTC. The rearrangement joins TRBV5-5 to TRBJ2-7; possible D gene TRBD1, 6 bases. Trimming stripped 4 bases from V and 2 bases from J, with 13 bases between. The germline CDR1 and CDR2 sequences are SGHKS and YYEKEE (reference sequence). This CDR3 has 14 residues.

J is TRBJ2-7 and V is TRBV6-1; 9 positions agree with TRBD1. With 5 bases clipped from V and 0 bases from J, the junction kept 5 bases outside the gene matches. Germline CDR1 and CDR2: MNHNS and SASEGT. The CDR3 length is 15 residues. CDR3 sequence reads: CASSHGTGSSYEQYF. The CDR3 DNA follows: TGTGCCAGCAGTCACGGGACAGGGAGCTCCTACGAGCAGTACTTC.

The CDR3 here is CASSSEQLNNSPLHF. CDR3 nucleotides: TGTGCCAGCAGTTCGGAACAGCTTAATAATTCACCCCTCCACTTT. The chain employs TRBV6-5 and TRBJ1-6; D not resolved. Deletions cut 4 bases from V and 5 bases from J, with 12 bases between. Germline V gene data show CDR1 as MNHEY and CDR2 as SVGAGI. This CDR3 has 15 amino acids.

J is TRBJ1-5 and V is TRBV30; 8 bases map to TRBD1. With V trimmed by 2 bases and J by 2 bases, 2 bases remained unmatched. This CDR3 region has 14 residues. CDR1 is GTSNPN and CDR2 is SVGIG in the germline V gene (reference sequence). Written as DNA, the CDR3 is TGTGCCTGGAGTAAGGGACAGGGCAATCAGCCCCAGCATTTT. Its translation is CAWSKGQGNQPQHF. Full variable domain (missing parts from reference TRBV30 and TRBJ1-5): SQTIHQWPATLVQPVGSPLSLECTVEGTSNPNLYWYRQAAGRGLQLLFYSVGIGQISSEVPQNLSASRPQDRQFILSSKKLLLSDSGFYLCAWSKGQGNQPQHFGDGTRLSIL.

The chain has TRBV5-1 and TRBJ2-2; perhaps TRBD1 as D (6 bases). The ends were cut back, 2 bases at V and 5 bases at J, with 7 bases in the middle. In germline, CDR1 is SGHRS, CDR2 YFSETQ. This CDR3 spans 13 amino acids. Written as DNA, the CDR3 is TGCGCCAGCAGCTTTCAGGGGACCGGGGAGCTGTTTTTT. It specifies CASSFQGTGELFF.

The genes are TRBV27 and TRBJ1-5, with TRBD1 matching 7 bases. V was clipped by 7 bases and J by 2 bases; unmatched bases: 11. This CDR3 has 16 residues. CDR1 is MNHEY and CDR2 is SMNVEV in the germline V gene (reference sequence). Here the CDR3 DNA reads TGTGCCAGCACTCCAACTTCAACAGGGGGCAATCAGCCCCAGCATTTT. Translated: CASTPTSTGGNQPQHF.

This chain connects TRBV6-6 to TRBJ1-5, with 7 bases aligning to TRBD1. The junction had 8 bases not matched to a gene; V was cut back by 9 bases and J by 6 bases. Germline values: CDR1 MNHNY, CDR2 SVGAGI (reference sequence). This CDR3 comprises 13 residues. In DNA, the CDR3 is TGTGCCAGACTGGGGACAGAGGGTCAGCCCCAGCATTTT. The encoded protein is CARLGTEGQPQHF.

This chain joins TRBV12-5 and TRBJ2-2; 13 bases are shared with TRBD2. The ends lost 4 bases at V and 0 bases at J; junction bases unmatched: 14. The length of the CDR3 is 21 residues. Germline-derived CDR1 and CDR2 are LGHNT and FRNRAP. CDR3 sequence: CASGSRPGLAGSHANTGELFF. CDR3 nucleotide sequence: TGTGCTAGTGGTTCGAGACCGGGACTAGCGGGAAGCCACGCGAACACCGGGGAGCTGTTTTTT.

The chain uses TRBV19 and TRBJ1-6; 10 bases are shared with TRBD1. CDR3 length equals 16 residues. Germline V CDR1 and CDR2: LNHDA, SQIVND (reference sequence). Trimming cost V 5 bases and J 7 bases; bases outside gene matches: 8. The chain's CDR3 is CASSSPGQGTNSPLHF. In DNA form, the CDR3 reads TGTGCCAGTAGTTCCCCGGGACAGGGGACCAATTCACCCCTCCACTTT.

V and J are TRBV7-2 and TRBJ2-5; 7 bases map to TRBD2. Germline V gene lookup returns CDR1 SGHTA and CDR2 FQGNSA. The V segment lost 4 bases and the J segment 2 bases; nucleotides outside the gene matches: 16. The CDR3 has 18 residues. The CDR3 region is CASSYHFGDQRGQETQYF. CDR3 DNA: TGTGCCAGCAGCTATCACTTCGGCGATCAGCGGGGACAAGAGACCCAGTACTTC.

Here the CDR3 DNA reads TGTGCCAGCAGCTTCGGGACTAGCGGGATGAATGAGCAGTTCTTC. Its translation is CASSFGTSGMNEQFF. This chain connects TRBV11-2 to TRBJ2-1; 13 bases agree with TRBD2. The CDR3 spans 15 residues. CDR1 and CDR2 from the germline V gene are SGHAT and FQNNGV. J was trimmed by 7 bases and V by 3 bases; bases with no gene match: 3.

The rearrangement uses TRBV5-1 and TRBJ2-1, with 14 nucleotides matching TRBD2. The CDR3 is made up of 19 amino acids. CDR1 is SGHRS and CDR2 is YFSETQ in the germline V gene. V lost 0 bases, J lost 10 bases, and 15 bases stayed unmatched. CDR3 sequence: CASSLAGTSGSPVLGEQFF. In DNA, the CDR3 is TGCGCCAGCAGCTTGGCCGGGACTAGCGGGAGCCCCGTCCTAGGGGAGCAGTTCTTC.

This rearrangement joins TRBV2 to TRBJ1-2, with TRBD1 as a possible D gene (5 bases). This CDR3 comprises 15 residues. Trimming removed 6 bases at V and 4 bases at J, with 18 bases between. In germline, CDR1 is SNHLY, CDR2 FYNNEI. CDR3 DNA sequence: TGTGCCAGCAGCCCCCGCGGGGCAGGTGGCTATGGCTACACCTTC. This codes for CASSPRGAGGYGYTF. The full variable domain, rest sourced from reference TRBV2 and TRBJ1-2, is EPEVTQTPSHQVTQMGQEVILRCVPISNHLYFYWYRQILGQKVEFLVSFYNNEISEKSEIFDDQFSVERPDGSNFTLKIRSTKLEDSAMYFCASSPRGAGGYGYTFGSGTRLTVV.

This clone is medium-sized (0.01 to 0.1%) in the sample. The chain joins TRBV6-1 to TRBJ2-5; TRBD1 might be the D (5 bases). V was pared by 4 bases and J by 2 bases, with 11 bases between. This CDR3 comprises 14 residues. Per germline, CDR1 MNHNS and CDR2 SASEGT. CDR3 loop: CASSGGLVQETQYF. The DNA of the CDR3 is TGTGCCAGCAGTGGGGGCCTCGTTCAAGAGACCCAGTACTTC.

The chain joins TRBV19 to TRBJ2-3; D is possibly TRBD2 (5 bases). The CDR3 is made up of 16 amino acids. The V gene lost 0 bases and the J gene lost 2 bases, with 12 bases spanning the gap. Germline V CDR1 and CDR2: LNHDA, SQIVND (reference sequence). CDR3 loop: CASSIDLRGSTDTQYF. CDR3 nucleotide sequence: TGTGCCAGTAGTATAGACCTCCGGGGTTCCACAGATACGCAGTATTTT.

The CDR3 DNA reads TGTGCCAGCAGCGACAGGGGGCCGGGAGGAAACACCATATATTTT. Encoded protein: CASSDRGPGGNTIYF. The rearrangement joins TRBV6-6 to TRBJ1-3, with 10 bases aligning to TRBD1. The CDR3 is 15 amino acids. Per the germline V gene, CDR1 is MNHNY and CDR2 is SVGAGI (reference sequence). V lost 6 bases to trimming and J lost 4 bases; unmatched junction nucleotides: 6.

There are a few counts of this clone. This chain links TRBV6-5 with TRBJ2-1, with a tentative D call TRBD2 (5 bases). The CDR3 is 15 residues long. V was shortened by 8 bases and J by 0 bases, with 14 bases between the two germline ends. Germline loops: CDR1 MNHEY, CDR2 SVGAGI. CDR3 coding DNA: TGTGCCAGCCGCGAGGACTTATACTCCTACAATGAGCAGTTCTTC. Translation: CASREDLYSYNEQFF.

Here the CDR3 DNA reads TGTGCCAGTACGGGAAGCTCTGGAAACACCATATATTTT. Amino acids: CASTGSSGNTIYF. The chain links TRBV19 to TRBJ1-3, with D unclear. Per the germline V gene, CDR1 is LNHDA and CDR2 is SQIVND (reference sequence). This CDR3 contains 13 residues. Trimming cost V 7 bases and J 0 bases, with 7 bases left between them.